The 22 T cell receptor beta chains in this list originate from one sample, sequenced in a study of T cells in Graves' hyperthyroidism and ophthalmopathy. Using RNA transcripts as the source, TCR beta CDR3 regions were amplified. HTBI primers were the set used in a first-round RT-PCR of the TCR CDR3. MiXCR, run by TCRdb on the multiplex PCR reads, gives a single entry per CDR3 protein. Of nearly 600,000 distinct CDR3 sequences listed, around 14% are singletons. The sequencing input was blood. The receptors stem from a woman in her 30s with Graves' hyperthyroidism that later progressed to Graves' ophthalmopathy.

This clonotype was counted ten times or more. This rearrangement joins TRBV7-2 to TRBJ2-7, with a weak D call TRBD2 (6 bases). The CDR3 consists of 15 residues. Trimming shortened V by 4 bases and J by 0 bases, and 13 bases separated the two germline ends. The V gene's germline CDR1 is SGHTA and CDR2 FQGNSA. CDR3 amino acids: CASSSRLGSSYEQYF. The CDR3 nucleotides are TGTGCCAGCAGCTCCCGACTAGGTAGCTCCTACGAGCAGTACTTC.

This clonotype has a count of ten or more. V usage is TRBV20-1 and J usage is TRBJ1-1; TRBD1 might be the D (5 bases). V lost 6 bases, J lost 6 bases, and 20 bases lay in between. The germline V gene encodes CDR1 DFQATT and CDR2 SNEGSKA (reference sequence). This CDR3 contains 14 residues. CDR3 DNA sequence: TGCAGTGCGCTAAGGGCGGGGCTAGGGGCTGAAGCTTTCTTT. It codes for CSALRAGLGAEAFF.

Notes on this clonotype: Since a much larger clone is just one base distant, this may be a read error. This chain uses TRBV6-1 with TRBJ1-1; 9 bases agree with TRBD1. The ends lost 8 bases at V and 10 bases at J; junction bases unmatched: 11. CDR3 length: 13 residues. Germline lookup yields CDR1 MNHNS and CDR2 SASEGT. For the CDR3, the DNA is TGTGCCAGCCGTGCGGGACAGGGATCCGGAGCTTTCTTT. Protein product: CASRAGQGSGAFF.

This clonotype was seen repeatedly, ten times or more. The V gene is TRBV11-3, the J gene TRBJ2-1; D may be TRBD2 (6 bases). Germline V lookup: CDR1 SGHNT, CDR2 YENEEA. The CDR3 is 14 residues long. Trimming took off 5 bases at V and 15 bases at J, with 23 bases between the two ends. The CDR3 DNA reads TGTGCCAGCAGCCCCCTCGGGAGAGACGGTCTGCGGTTCTTC. Amino acid sequence: CASSPLGRDGLRFF.

This clonotype was counted ten times or more. The V call is TRBV14, the J call TRBJ2-7, with unresolved D. Germline V CDR1 and CDR2: SGHDN, FVKESK. This CDR3 comprises 12 residues. V was pared by 3 bases and J by 4 bases, with 7 bases between. Written as DNA, the CDR3 is TGTGCCAGCAGCCATTTGCCGTACGAGCAGTACTTC. This sequence encodes CASSHLPYEQYF.

V and J are TRBV5-1 and TRBJ1-2; no definite D call. The length of the CDR3 is 14 residues. The V gene lost 0 bases and the J gene lost 4 bases, with 10 bases spanning the gap. CDR1 is SGHRS, CDR2 YFSETQ, per germline. The DNA for the CDR3 is TGCGCCAGCAGCTTGGCTTCCGAGGGCTATGGCTACACCTTC. Translated: CASSLASEGYGYTF. The full variable domain, completed using reference TRBV5-1 and TRBJ1-2, is KAGVTQTPRYLIKTRGQQVTLSCSPISGHRSVSWYQQTPGQGLQFLFEYFSETQRNKGNFPGRFSGRQFSNSRSEMNVSTLELGDSALYLCASSLASEGYGYTFGSGTRLTVV.

Concerning this clonotype: Being one base from a much bigger clone, this may be a read error. This sequence joins TRBV6-2 or TRBV6-3 and TRBJ1-2, with D unclear. V gave up 8 bases and J gave up 6 bases, with 22 bases separating them. CDR1 and CDR2 from the germline V gene are MNHEY and SVGEGT. This CDR3 is built from 15 residues. Here the CDR3 DNA reads TGTGCCAGCGGCCAGAAACTAAGGGTCAGCCATGGCTACACCTTC. Its protein product is CASGQKLRVSHGYTF.

This clonotype was counted only a few times. As DNA, the CDR3 is TGTGCCAGTAGTCCCCGAGGGACAGGGGGATTTTGGAACACTGAAGCTTTCTTT. It is translated as CASSPRGTGGFWNTEAFF. The chain joins TRBV19 to TRBJ1-1; 11 bases match TRBD1. The length of the CDR3 is 18 residues. Germline trimming cut 5 bases from V and 1 base from J; bases unmatched to any gene: 12. Germline lookup yields CDR1 LNHDA and CDR2 SQIVND (reference sequence).

This clonotype was found a few times. Since the CDR3 does not end with the conserved phenylalanine or tryptophan, this likely comes from a read error. The rearrangement links TRBV7-9 to TRBJ2-2; no definite D call. V lost 8 bases, J lost 1 base, and 11 bases lay in between. The CDR3 spans 14 residues. From germline, CDR1 is SEHNR and CDR2 FQNEAQ (reference sequence). The CDR3 reads CASETTLNTGELFL. CDR3 sequence (DNA): TGTGCCAGCGAGACGACCCTGAACACCGGGGAGCTGTTTCTT.

The J gene is TRBJ1-5, the V gene TRBV6-1; D gene uncertain. Germline values: CDR1 MNHNS, CDR2 SASEGT. V dropped 8 bases and J dropped 1 base, with 12 bases sitting between them. CDR3 length: 14 amino acids. The CDR3 coding sequence is TGTGCCAGCGAATTTCTAAGAAGCAATCAGCCCCAGCATTTT. Protein: CASEFLRSNQPQHF.

This clonotype has ten or more counts. V gene TRBV9 combines with J gene TRBJ2-7, with a weak D call TRBD2 (6 bases). Germline V gene sequence: CDR1 SGDLS, CDR2 YYNGEE. Trimming cost V 0 bases and J 5 bases, with 18 bases left between them. The CDR3 consists of 16 residues. CDR3 DNA sequence: TGTGCCAGCAGCGTAGGGCAGCGGGCCCCAGACCACGAGCAGTACTTC. It specifies CASSVGQRAPDHEQYF.

This clonotype was seen ten or more times. The rearrangement joins TRBV20-1 to TRBJ2-3; D remains ambiguous. This CDR3 is 12 amino acids long. Germline CDR1 DFQATT, CDR2 SNEGSKA (reference sequence). Trimming removed 6 bases at V and 0 bases at J, with 7 bases between. The CDR3 nucleotides read TGCAGTGCCATTAGCAGCACAGATACGCAGTATTTT. Amino acids: CSAISSTDTQYF.

This clonotype was counted many times. This chain uses TRBV5-5 with TRBJ1-2; TRBD1 aligns across 9 bases. The CDR3 runs to 15 residues. The V and J ends lost 4 bases and 8 bases, in that order; junction bases with no gene match: 12. CDR1 is SGHKS and CDR2 is YYEKEE in the germline V gene (reference sequence). The CDR3 DNA sequence: TGTGCCAGCAGCGTATACCGGGACAGGGTGGTAGGCTACACCTTC. Translation gives CASSVYRDRVVGYTF.

The table lists this clonotype with a few counts. The J gene is TRBJ2-2, the V gene TRBV9, with unresolved D. CDR1 is SGDLS, CDR2 YYNGEE, per germline. The CDR3 consists of 15 residues. V lost 6 bases and J lost 6, with 18 bases in between. The CDR3 region is CASIVRIRYAGELFF. CDR3 DNA: TGTGCCAGCATCGTGAGGATTAGGTACGCCGGGGAGCTGTTTTTT.

Ten or more counts support this clonotype. This chain uses TRBV9 with TRBJ2-1; 12 nucleotides agree with TRBD2. J gave up 7 bases and V 3 bases, and 14 bases lay outside the gene matches. CDR1 is SGDLS, CDR2 YYNGEE, per germline. The CDR3 length is 18 residues. The CDR3 reads CASSAPGGRLAGVNEQFF. The DNA for the CDR3 is TGTGCCAGCAGCGCCCCCGGAGGACGACTAGCGGGAGTAAATGAGCAGTTCTTC.

This clonotype was counted at least ten times. Written as DNA, the CDR3 is TGTGCCAGCAGCGTACCTGGGCAGGTGCCCTTGCAGCCCCAGCATTTT. As protein: CASSVPGQVPLQPQHF. The chain carries TRBV7-8 and TRBJ1-5, with D unclear. This CDR3 has 16 amino acids. CDR1 is SGHVS, CDR2 FQNEAQ, per germline. The V end was cut by 5 bases, the J end by 7 bases, with 21 bases between.

This clonotype was counted at least ten times. This chain uses TRBV27 with TRBJ2-2, with 11 bases aligning to TRBD1. This CDR3 is 18 amino acids long. CDR1 and CDR2 (germline): MNHEY, SMNVEV (reference sequence). J lost 2 bases, V lost 6 bases, and 11 bases had no gene match. CDR3 amino acids: CASRLRTGGAGNTGELFF. DNA of the CDR3: TGTGCCAGCAGGCTAAGGACAGGGGGCGCGGGAAACACCGGGGAGCTGTTTTTT.

This clonotype was detected ten times or more. As DNA, the CDR3 is TGCAGTGCTAGGGAGGGCGCGGGTCAGCCCCAGCATTTT. Protein product: CSAREGAGQPQHF. The gene calls are TRBV20-1 and TRBJ1-5; no firm D call. Trimming stripped 3 bases from V and 6 bases from J, with 12 bases between. This CDR3 region has 13 residues. Germline V gene lookup returns CDR1 DFQATT and CDR2 SNEGSKA (reference sequence).

The rearrangement uses TRBV7-6 and TRBJ1-6; 7 bases match TRBD1. Per germline, CDR1 SGHVS and CDR2 FNYEAQ. CDR3 size: 13 residues. V was pared by 6 bases and J by 8 bases, with 4 bases of the junction left unmatched. The CDR3 bases are TGTGCCAGCAGGACAGGGACGGATTCACCCCTCCACTTT. Translated: CASRTGTDSPLHF. The entire variable domain, with the rest obtained from reference TRBV7-6 and TRBJ1-6, is as follows: GAGVSQSPRYKVTKRGQDVALRCDPISGHVSLYWYRQALGQGPEFLTYFNYEAQQDKSGLPNDRFSAERPEGSISTLTIQRTEQRDSAMYRCASRTGTDSPLHFGNGTRLTVT.

The table lists this clonotype with many counts. The V call is TRBV28, the J call TRBJ2-4, with 9 bases aligning to TRBD1. The CDR3 length is 16 residues. Trimming removed 4 bases from V and 8 bases from J; junction bases left unmatched: 12. Germline V gene lookup returns CDR1 MDHEN and CDR2 SYDVKM. The CDR3 DNA reads TGTGCCAGCAGTTCGACAGGGGGAGATCCGTCGGACATTCAGTACTTC. Its protein is CASSSTGGDPSDIQYF.

This clonotype was detected many times. The chain uses TRBV7-2 and TRBJ2-7; no firm D call. Trimming left V 2 bases short and J 0 bases short, with 8 bases between. Germline CDR1 SGHTA, CDR2 FQGNSA. This CDR3 comprises 14 residues. The CDR3 spells CASSLQANSYEQYF. Here the CDR3 DNA reads TGTGCCAGCAGCTTACAGGCGAACTCCTACGAGCAGTACTTC.

This clonotype was counted at least ten times. The chain combines TRBV6-2 or TRBV6-3 with TRBJ1-2; D uncertain. The CDR3 length is 13 residues. Between the trimmed V and J ends, which lost 2 bases and 4 bases, there was a span of 8 bases. Germline CDR1 and CDR2: MNHEY and SVGEGT. CDR3 protein: CASSYSSFYGYTF. The DNA of the CDR3 is TGTGCCAGCAGTTACAGTTCCTTCTATGGCTACACCTTC.